This record covers a single T cell receptor beta chain. This clone showed up just a few times. The antigen it binds to is not known. Qualities for individual bases were not recorded, and no much larger clone is one base off. Each donor gave one peripheral blood draw, averaging approximately 110 mL, which was collected into heparinised tubes. A BD FACSAria II was used to sort naive, central memory, regulatory and stem cell-like memory CD4+ T cells with a panel that included CD45RO, CCR7, CD25, CD127, CD95 and CD27. Every sorted population had a purity above 95%. Right away, PBMCs were isolated by Lymphoprep density gradient centrifugation and were stained directly, with no culture step. To minimize batch effects, samples were stained and sorted in pairs, one healthy donor with one patient per experiment. The sample belongs to a study of beta chain features in type 1 diabetes (dated 2018 in TCRdb). Some background on the complete study: Mean age, gender distribution, total cell number and subset yield were not different between patients and healthy donors. A total of roughly 100 million sorted cells were examined across all samples, and the number of cells per subset was strongly correlated with RNA yield. The study compared the TCRB repertoires of sorted circulating CD4+ T cell subsets in recently diagnosed type 1 diabetes patients with those in matched healthy donors. Naive and central memory subsets were obtained from all 30 or so donors, but regulatory and stem cell-like memory subsets were isolated from only 8 patients and 8 healthy donors.

Study-level results and caveats: PCR may preferentially amplify shorter templates, but because patient and control samples were amplified and corrected together, any resulting skew would affect both groups equally. Patients with type 1 diabetes made fewer insertions and deleted more nucleotides at VDJ recombination sites, implying thymic rearrangement abnormalities. A moderate but significant shortening of TCRB CDR3 length was observed in type 1 diabetes patients in all four CD4+ subsets. Because cDNA was sequenced instead of genomic DNA, highly expressing activated cells could be over-represented, though the groups showed no difference in activation or CD3 levels. Because the HLA sub-analyses included only small numbers of individuals, any influence of HLA type on TCRB rearrangement was left unresolved. Naive, central memory and regulatory TCRB repertoires appeared to be more similar among patients than among healthy donors.

Compared with germline, V lacks 4 bases and J lacks 7 bases; bases without a gene match: 3. The CDR3 runs 14 amino acids, cysteine and phenylalanine included. Only CDR3 DNA remains: 42 bases, in frame from the first base. For CDR1 and CDR2, the germline V gene lists SNHLY and FYNNEI. The entire amount of isolated RNA was reverse transcribed using the High Capacity cDNA Reverse Transcription Kit, so the sequenced TCRB transcripts were expressed ones. Deep immunoSEQ sequencing was applied to naive, central memory and regulatory T cell samples, giving an average of approximately 3.8 million total reads per sample. After sorted cells were lysed in RLT buffer, RNA was extracted with DNase-treated RNeasy Micro or Mini kits, with the choice depending on cell number. To prevent cross-contamination, each cell subset was processed individually, whereas patient and healthy donor samples were processed jointly. The immunoSEQ multiplex PCR was used to amplify TCRB sequences from cDNA, yielding 87-bp fragments that span the CDR3 region. Sequencing of the amplicons was performed on the Illumina HiSeq platform. Turning to the authors' computational methods: PCR bias was corrected computationally using synthetic template baselines, and reads within Hamming distance 2 were collapsed, with unmergeable singletons discarded. By aligning reads against IMGT, V, D and J genes, CDR3 length, and insertions or deletions at six rearrangement sites were assigned. Within each subset, clonotype counts were normalized to sorted cell number, and only after that were true diversity and Gini coefficients computed with the tcR R package. Repertoire sharing was quantified using the overlap coefficient calculated on TCRB nucleotide sequences. As a proxy for the pre-selection repertoire, out-of-frame TCRB sequences from naive cells were analyzed. In TCRdb, the immuneACCESS table is reduced to in-frame sequences with V and J assigned. These tables do not hold every clone; where another copy was compared, an unresolved V gene accounts for under half, and the others remain unexplained. From that table come the V and J calls and clone size; the DNA was used to work out D and trimming. This sample comprises about 620,000 clones, roughly a sixth of them detected only once. Under 0.095% of the sample goes to the ten largest clones.

Material: naive CD4+ T cells from blood. The cell subset or site label on this specimen signifies: true naive CD4+ T cells. The chain couples TRBV2 to TRBJ1-5, with 11 middle bases fitting TRBD1. This TCR was recovered from a man aged 18 to 29 in good health. The CDR3 region reads CASSVDRGPQPQHF. The bases are TGTGCCAGCAGTGTGGACAGGGGGCCACAGCCCCAGCATTTT. Outside the CDR3, residues come from the reference TRBV2 and TRBJ1-5 proteins, so the full variable domain is: EPEVTQTPSHQVTQMGQEVILRCVPISNHLYFYWYRQILGQKVEFLVSFYNNEISEKSEIFDDQFSVERPDGSNFTLKIRSTKLEDSAMYFCASSVDRGPQPQHFGDGTRLSIL.